The clone carrying this TCR beta chain appeared a single time. This CDR3 spans 15 amino acids. CDR1 and CDR2 (germline): SGHKS, YYEKEE (reference sequence). V shed 0 bases and J shed 2 bases, with 11 bases lying between them. Clones were read by immunoSEQ multiplex PCR, and TCRdb kept only the in-frame ones, dropping some. The table includes around 140,000 clones, around four fifths detected once. The source of the sample is a study of blood T cell repertoires in COVID-19. The chain combines TRBV5-5 with TRBJ1-2; no reliable D call. The receptor comes from a woman in her forties or fifties with acute COVID-19. Sample: PBMCs or T cells enriched from blood (not recorded which). Written as DNA, the CDR3 is TGTGCCAGCAGCTTGGTGCCGGGGTCGAACTATGGCTACACCTTC. Translation: CASSLVPGSNYGYTF. Combining the CDR3 with reference TRBV5-5 and TRBJ1-2 gives the whole variable domain DAGVTQSPTHLIKTRGQQVTLRCSPISGHKSVSWYQQVLGQGPQFIFQYYEKEERGRGNFPDRFSARQFPNYSSELNVNALLLGDSALYLCASSLVPGSNYGYTFGSGTRLTVV.